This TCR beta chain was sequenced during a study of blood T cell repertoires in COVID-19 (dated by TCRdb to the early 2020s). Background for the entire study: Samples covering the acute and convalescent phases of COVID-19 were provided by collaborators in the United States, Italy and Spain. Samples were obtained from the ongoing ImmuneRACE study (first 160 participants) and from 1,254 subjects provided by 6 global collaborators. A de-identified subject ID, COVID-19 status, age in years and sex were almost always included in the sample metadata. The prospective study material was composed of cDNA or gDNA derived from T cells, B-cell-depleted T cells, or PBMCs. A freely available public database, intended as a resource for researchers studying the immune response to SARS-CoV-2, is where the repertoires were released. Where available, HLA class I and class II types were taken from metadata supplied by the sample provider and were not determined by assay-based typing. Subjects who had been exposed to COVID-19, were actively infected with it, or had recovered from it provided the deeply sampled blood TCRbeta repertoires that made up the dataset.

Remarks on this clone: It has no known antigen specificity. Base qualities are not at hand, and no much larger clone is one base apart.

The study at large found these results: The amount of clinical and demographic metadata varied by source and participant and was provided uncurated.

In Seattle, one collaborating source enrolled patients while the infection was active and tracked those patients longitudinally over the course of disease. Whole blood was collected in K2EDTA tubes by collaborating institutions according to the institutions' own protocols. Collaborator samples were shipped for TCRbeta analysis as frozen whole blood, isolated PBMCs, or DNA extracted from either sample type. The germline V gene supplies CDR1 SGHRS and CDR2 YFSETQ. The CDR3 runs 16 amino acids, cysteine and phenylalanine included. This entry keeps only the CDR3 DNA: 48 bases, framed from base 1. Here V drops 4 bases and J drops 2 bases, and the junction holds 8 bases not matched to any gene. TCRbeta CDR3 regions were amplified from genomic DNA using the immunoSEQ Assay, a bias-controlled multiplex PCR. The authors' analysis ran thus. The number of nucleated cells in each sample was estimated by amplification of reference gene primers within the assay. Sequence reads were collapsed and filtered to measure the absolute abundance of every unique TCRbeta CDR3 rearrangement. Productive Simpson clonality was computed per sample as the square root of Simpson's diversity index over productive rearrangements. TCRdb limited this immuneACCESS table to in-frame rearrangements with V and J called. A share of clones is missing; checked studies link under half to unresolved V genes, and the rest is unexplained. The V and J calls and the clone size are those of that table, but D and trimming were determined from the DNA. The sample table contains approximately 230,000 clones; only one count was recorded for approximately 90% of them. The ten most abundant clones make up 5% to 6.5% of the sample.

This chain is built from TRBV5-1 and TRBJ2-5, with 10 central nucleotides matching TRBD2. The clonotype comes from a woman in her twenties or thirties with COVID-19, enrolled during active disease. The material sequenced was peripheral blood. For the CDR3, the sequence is CASSRAEAGGQETQYF. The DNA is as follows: TGCGCCAGCAGCCGCGCAGAAGCGGGGGGGCAAGAGACCCAGTACTTC. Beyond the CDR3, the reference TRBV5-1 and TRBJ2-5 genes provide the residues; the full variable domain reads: KAGVTQTPRYLIKTRGQQVTLSCSPISGHRSVSWYQQTPGQGLQFLFEYFSETQRNKGNFPGRFSGRQFSNSRSEMNVSTLELGDSALYLCASSRAEAGGQETQYFGPGTRLLVL.